This record looks at one T cell receptor (beta chain) sequence and its context. Its antigen is unknown. A much larger clone differs from this one at a single base, so this may be a read error. TCR beta VDJ combination and CDR3 sequence profiling used genomic DNA as the template. An Illumina HiSeq 2000 was the platform used for TCR repertoire sequencing. As for the authors' bioinformatics: Repertoires were assessed using TRBV/TRBJ rearrangement plots, CDR3 size and DJ length profiles, and Simpson's diversity index. The most abundant DNA sequence in the deep sequencing data was defined as the immunodominant clone. CDR3 amino acid sequences were screened for sharing across subjects and compared with published repertoires and the VDJdb database. The public sequencing data were trimmed at Q25 with fastp and processed into clonotypes with MiXCR by TCRdb, which kept only in-frame beta chains. Rows are combined by CDR3 protein, so each entry shows the most common genes and DNA. TCRdb, not the original authors, processed these V and J calls. A total of 150,000 or so distinct CDR3 sequences appear in this sample, around half of them only once. Clones ranked in the top ten supply about 3% of the sample.

The patients picked for sequencing were ones in whom flow cytometry had shown an expansion of CD8+CD57+ cells. Every patient had a diagnosis of severe acquired aplastic anemia based on International Study of Aplastic Anemia and Agranulocytosis and Camitta criteria. No therapy had been received by the patients at the time of blood sampling. In this study, sorted CD4+ and CD8+ T cells from the blood of healthy subjects and of severe aplastic anemia patients had their TCR repertoires deep-sequenced. In the USA, patient enrollment took place under clinicaltrials.gov protocols 00001620, 01623167, 00001397, 00071045, 00081523 and 00961064. Ficoll-Paque density gradient centrifugation was used to isolate peripheral blood mononuclear cells. Before DNA extraction, CD4+ and CD8+ T cells were sorted with FACS or magnetic beads. V trim: 4 bases; J trim: 2 bases; unmatched bases: 13. CDR1 and CDR2 are drawn from the germline V gene: MNHEY, SVGAGI. From the cysteine up to the phenylalanine, the CDR3 has a length of 17 residues. Solely the CDR3 DNA is kept, with 51 bases framed from the first base.

The source of the sample is a study of CD8+CD57+ T cells in acquired aplastic anemia (dated by TCRdb to about 2018). In the study overall: A mean of about 3.2 ug of DNA, ranging from about 0.2 to 27.4 ug, was extracted from sorted CD4+ and CD8+ cells. A CD8+CD57+ expansion meant a frequency higher than the mean frequency seen in healthy subjects. What the authors observed across the whole study: Between patients and healthy controls, no significant difference in CD8+ Simpson's diversity was found (P=0.060). Approximately 31 CD8+ CDR3 sequences were found in both patients and controls but appeared to be highly expressed in patients and within the immunodominant clones of the patients.

This sequence was found in a human donor with aplastic anemia. The sample taken for sequencing was sorted CD4+, CD8+, or CD8+CD57+ T cells (not recorded which) from PBMCs. The rearranged chain carries TRBV6-5 and TRBJ1-2, and 7 junctional nucleotides match TRBD1. The DNA reads TGTGCCAGCAGTTCTAACGGCAGGGGGATCGGCAACTATGGCTACACCTTC. Its protein reads: CASSSNGRGIGNYGYTF.